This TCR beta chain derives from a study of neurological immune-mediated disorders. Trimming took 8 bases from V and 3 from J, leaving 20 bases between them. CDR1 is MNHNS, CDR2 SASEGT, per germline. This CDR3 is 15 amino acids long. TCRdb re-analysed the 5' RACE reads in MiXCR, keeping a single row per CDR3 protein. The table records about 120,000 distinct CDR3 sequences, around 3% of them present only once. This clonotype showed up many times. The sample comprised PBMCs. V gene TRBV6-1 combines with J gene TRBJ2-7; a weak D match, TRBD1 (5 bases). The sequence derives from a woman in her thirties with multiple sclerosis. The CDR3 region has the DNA TGTGCCAGCGGGTTAGTGAAGGGGCCCAGCTACGAGCAGTACTTC. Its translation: CASGLVKGPSYEQYF.